This entry lists 24 T cell receptor beta chains sequenced from one sample in a study of human T cells and chemical hapten exposure. Time point indicated: patch test 1, 2 weeks after DPC sensitization. Treatment indicated: therapeutic diphenylcyclopropenone sensitization with weekly scalp DPC. TCRdb passed the RACE reads through MiXCR, listing each CDR3 protein once. The profile covers approximately 71,000 distinct CDR3 sequences, with 9.8% appearing a single time and less than 4% taken by the ten largest. The sample was whole blood, taken in connection with sensitization to the hapten diphenylcyclopropenone (DPC). The receptors originated from a woman in her forties with alopecia areata. Some clones in this sample may be carry-over from other donors' samples.

The chain has TRBV5-6 and TRBJ2-7; 9 bases align to TRBD1. The CDR3 extends over 16 amino acids. J lost 4 bases, V lost 2 bases, and 10 bases had no gene match. Germline lookup yields CDR1 SGHDT and CDR2 YYEEEE. CDR3 bases: TGTGCCAGCAGCTTAAACCCCGGGACAGGGCTATACGAGCAGTACTTC. Residues: CASSLNPGTGLYEQYF. The whole variable domain, filled in from reference TRBV5-6 and TRBJ2-7, reads DAGVTQSPTHLIKTRGQQVTLRCSPKSGHDTVSWYQQALGQGPQFIFQYYEEEERQRGNFPDRFSGHQFPNYSSELNVNALLLGDSALYLCASSLNPGTGLYEQYFGPGTRLTVT.

About this clonotype itself: A read error may be the cause here, since a much bigger clone is one base away. The chain links TRBV7-8 to TRBJ2-1, with TRBD2 matching 8 bases. Germline values: CDR1 SGHVS, CDR2 FQNEAQ. This CDR3 spans 17 amino acids. V lost 5 bases to trimming and J lost 1 base; unmatched junction nucleotides: 10. The CDR3 here is CASSPGGAGASYNEQFF. CDR3 sequence (DNA): TGTGCCAGCAGCCCCGGGGGAGCGGGGGCTTCCTACAATGAGCAGTTCTTC.

This clonotype was detected ten times or more. This rearrangement joins TRBV9 to TRBJ2-1; D uncertain. Trimming removed 3 bases at V and 6 bases at J, with 7 bases between. The germline V gene encodes CDR1 SGDLS and CDR2 YYNGEE. The CDR3 is 12 residues long. CDR3 DNA: TGTGCCAGCAGCGCCCCGGCCAATGAGCAGTTCTTC. It yields the protein CASSAPANEQFF.

This clonotype has more than one count but fewer than ten. The chain recombines TRBV10-2 with TRBJ2-1, with D unclear. The ends were cut back, 6 bases at V and 5 bases at J, with 14 bases in the middle. CDR1 WSHSY and CDR2 SAAADI come from the germline V gene. The CDR3 loop spans 14 amino acids. The CDR3, as DNA: TGCGCCAGCAGCGGTGCAGGCTGGCACAATGAGCAGTTCTTC. This codes for CASSGAGWHNEQFF.

This clonotype appeared many times. The chain joins TRBV5-1 to TRBJ1-2; weak D call: TRBD1 (6 bases). The CDR3 runs to 13 residues. Germline V gene data show CDR1 as SGHRS and CDR2 as YFSETQ. Trimming pared 5 bases from V and 4 bases from J, leaving 12 bases between. The CDR3 DNA reads TGCGCCAGCAGGATCGACAGGCTCTATGGCTACACCTTC. Protein: CASRIDRLYGYTF.

The table lists this clonotype with many counts. The chain is built from TRBV2 and TRBJ2-3; D possibly corresponds to TRBD1 (6 bases). The V end was cut by 0 bases, the J end by 0 bases, with 7 bases between. Germline V CDR1 and CDR2: SNHLY, FYNNEI. The CDR3 consists of 15 residues. The CDR3 DNA sequence: TGTGCCAGCAGTGAAGCTCAGGGGAGCACAGATACGCAGTATTTT. Residues: CASSEAQGSTDTQYF. The full variable domain, in which reference TRBV2 and TRBJ2-3 provide the parts outside the CDR3, is EPEVTQTPSHQVTQMGQEVILRCVPISNHLYFYWYRQILGQKVEFLVSFYNNEISEKSEIFDDQFSVERPDGSNFTLKIRSTKLEDSAMYFCASSEAQGSTDTQYFGPGTRLTVL.

This clonotype has ten or more counts. The chain couples TRBV9 to TRBJ2-3; unclear D gene. This CDR3 comprises 13 residues. The V gene lost 0 bases and the J gene lost 2 bases, with 4 bases spanning the gap. Looked up from germline, CDR1 is SGDLS and CDR2 is YYNGEE. As DNA, the CDR3 is TGTGCCAGCAGCGTAGGGGTCACAGATACGCAGTATTTT. It specifies CASSVGVTDTQYF.

The sample holds many counts of this clonotype. The chain links TRBV12-3 or TRBV12-4 to TRBJ2-5; TRBD1 aligns across 9 bases. The length of the CDR3 is 14 residues. V lost 6 bases and J lost 3; bases outside the gene matches: 5. Here the CDR3 reads CASSHWTGEETQYF. DNA of the CDR3: TGTGCCAGCAGCCACTGGACAGGGGAAGAGACCCAGTACTTC.

This clonotype was counted many times. The chain carries TRBV29-1 and TRBJ1-1, with 7 bases aligning to TRBD1. The CDR3 sequence is 13 residues long. The V gene's germline CDR1 is SQVTM and CDR2 ANQGSEA. V lost 0 bases, J lost 3 bases, and 1 base stayed unmatched. The CDR3 sequence is CSVEDDRDTEAFF. DNA for the CDR3: TGCAGCGTTGAAGATGACAGGGACACTGAAGCTTTCTTT.

This clonotype was observed many times. The chain has TRBV6-1 and TRBJ1-6; D is ambiguous. CDR1 is MNHNS, CDR2 SASEGT, per germline. The CDR3 runs to 14 residues. Deletions cut 11 bases from V and 7 bases from J, with 18 bases between. The CDR3 loop reads CAHSSGDWNSPLHF. The CDR3 bases are TGTGCCCACAGCAGTGGGGATTGGAATTCACCCCTCCACTTT.

This clonotype was picked up many times. The CDR3 region is CASSPGNILTDTQYF. CDR3 DNA: TGTGCCAGCTCACCGGGGAATATATTAACAGATACGCAGTATTTT. The rearrangement links TRBV18 to TRBJ2-3, with D unresolved. CDR3 size: 15 residues. V was shortened by 3 bases and J by 3 bases, with 13 bases between the two germline ends. CDR1 KGHSH and CDR2 LQKENI come from the germline V gene.

This clonotype was counted at least ten times. This rearrangement joins TRBV4-2 to TRBJ2-7; TRBD1 agrees at 8 bases. Germline assignment: CDR1 LGHNA and CDR2 YNFKEQ. After removal of 0 bases from V and 4 bases from J, the junction contained 8 bases not matched to a gene. CDR3 length: 16 amino acids. The CDR3 coding sequence is TGTGCCAGCAGCCAAGATTCAGGGGGCCTTATATACGAGCAGTACTTC. This gives the protein CASSQDSGGLIYEQYF.

The V and J genes are TRBV27 and TRBJ2-5, with D possibly called TRBD1 or TRBD2 (5 bases each). Trimming took off 8 bases at V and 7 bases at J, with 20 bases between the two ends. In germline, CDR1 is MNHEY, CDR2 SMNVEV (reference sequence). The CDR3 totals 14 residues. The CDR3 sequence: CASASFGGIGTQYF. CDR3 DNA sequence: TGTGCCAGCGCATCCTTTGGGGGAATTGGGACCCAGTACTTC.

This clonotype was detected ten times or more. The V gene is TRBV10-3, the J gene TRBJ1-3; a weak D match, TRBD1 (5 bases). The V end lost 0 bases, the J end lost 3 bases, and 9 bases lay between the germline ends. CDR3 length: 15 amino acids. CDR1 and CDR2 (germline): ENHRY, SYGVKD. The CDR3 bases are TGTGCCATCAGTGAGTCAGGGACGGATGGAAACACCATATATTTT. This sequence encodes CAISESGTDGNTIYF.

This clonotype was seen ten or more times. The rearrangement uses TRBV7-2 and TRBJ2-7; a weak D match, TRBD2 (6 bases). The CDR3 sequence is 14 residues long. Germline loops: CDR1 SGHTA, CDR2 FQGNSA. Deletions cut 2 bases from V and 5 bases from J, with 13 bases between. The CDR3 is CASSLMGEDDEQYF. CDR3 sequence (DNA): TGTGCCAGCAGCTTAATGGGGGAGGACGACGAGCAGTACTTC.

With regard to this clonotype: This could be a read error, since a much larger clone is one nucleotide away. This rearrangement joins TRBV5-1 to TRBJ2-5, with D perhaps matching TRBD1 (5 bases). Germline loops: CDR1 SGHRS, CDR2 YFSETQ. V was cut by 4 bases and J by 1 base, with 11 bases left in between. The CDR3 is 14 amino acids. Written as DNA, the CDR3 is TGCGCCAGCAGCCTTCAGGGCCTCCAAGAGACCCAGTACTTC. Encoded protein: CASSLQGLQETQYF. Looking up the rest from reference TRBV5-1 and TRBJ2-5 gives the full variable domain: KAGVTQTPRYLIKTRGQQVTLSCSPISGHRSVSWYQQTPGQGLQFLFEYFSETQRNKGNFPGRFSGRQFSNSRSEMNVSTLELGDSALYLCASSLQGLQETQYFGPGTRLLVL.

Ten or more counts support this clonotype. As DNA, the CDR3 is TGTGCCAGCAGCGCCTACTTTAGCGGGGGGGCCAACAATGAGCAGTTCTTC. Translating it yields CASSAYFSGGANNEQFF. This chain joins TRBV7-2 and TRBJ2-1; 11 bases are shared with TRBD2. V shed 5 bases, J shed 5 bases, and the junction held 11 bases outside the gene matches. Per the germline V gene, CDR1 is SGHTA and CDR2 is FQGNSA. The CDR3 length is 17 residues.

The chain links TRBV3-1 to TRBJ2-1; 7 nucleotides align to TRBD2. Germline V CDR1 and CDR2: LGHDT, YNNKEL (reference sequence). Unmatched junction bases numbered 12, after V lost 6 bases and J lost 4 bases. There are 16 residues in the CDR3. In nucleotides, the CDR3 is TGTGCCAGCAGTCCCTTTAGCGGGCCCCCTTACAATGAGCAGTTCTTC. Translation: CASSPFSGPPYNEQFF.

This clonotype has only a few counts. The chain carries TRBV12-3 or TRBV12-4 and TRBJ2-3; unclear D gene. The V gene lost 2 bases and the J gene lost 5 bases, with 2 bases spanning the gap. The CDR3 totals 11 residues. The CDR3 loop is CASSLLDTQYF. In DNA form, the CDR3 reads TGTGCCAGCAGTTTATTAGATACGCAGTATTTT.

This clonotype showed up many times. This sequence joins TRBV4-3 and TRBJ2-7; TRBD1 matches at 10 bases. J gave up 3 bases and V 3 bases, and 5 bases lay outside the gene matches. The CDR3 totals 15 residues. Germline CDR1 is LGHNA and CDR2 is YSLEER. CDR3 bases: TGCGCCAGCAGCCAGGCTAGGACAGGGGGCTACGAGCAGTACTTC. Translating it yields CASSQARTGGYEQYF.

This clonotype was detected a few times. The rearrangement uses TRBV6-5 and TRBJ1-6, with unresolved D. V gave up 2 bases and J gave up 6 bases, with 20 bases separating them. The CDR3 spans 18 residues. Germline CDR1 MNHEY, CDR2 SVGAGI. In DNA, the CDR3 is TGTGCCAGCAGTTACGGACCGTCGGGCGTAGCCCCTAATTCACCCCTCCACTTT. It is translated as CASSYGPSGVAPNSPLHF.

This clonotype has more than one count but fewer than ten. The chain combines TRBV6-2 or TRBV6-3 with TRBJ2-7; D tentatively fits TRBD1 or TRBD2 (6 bases each). The CDR3 loop spans 15 amino acids. The germline V gene has CDR1 MNHEY and CDR2 SVGEGT. The V and J ends lost 0 bases and 3 bases respectively, with 12 bases between them. The chain's CDR3 is CASSYSSGGFYEQYF. DNA of the CDR3: TGTGCCAGCAGTTACTCGTCCGGGGGCTTCTACGAGCAGTACTTC.

At least ten counts were recorded for this clonotype. The rearrangement joins TRBV11-2 to TRBJ2-2, with D tentatively TRBD2 (6 bases). The CDR3 extends over 16 amino acids. V was cut by 6 bases and J by 5 bases, with 19 bases left in between. Germline V lookup: CDR1 SGHAT, CDR2 FQNNGV. CDR3: CASRPNRRAGTGELFF. Written as DNA, the CDR3 is TGTGCCAGCAGACCCAACCGGAGGGCAGGGACCGGGGAGCTGTTTTTT.

This clonotype was counted ten times or more. The CDR3 loop reads CASSYGPVYNSPLHF. Here the CDR3 DNA reads TGTGCCAGCAGTTACGGGCCCGTCTATAATTCACCCCTCCACTTT. The chain combines TRBV6-5 with TRBJ1-6; D gene ambiguous. Germline CDR1 is MNHEY and CDR2 is SVGAGI. The CDR3 consists of 15 residues. V was shortened by 2 bases and J by 3 bases, with 8 bases between the two germline ends.